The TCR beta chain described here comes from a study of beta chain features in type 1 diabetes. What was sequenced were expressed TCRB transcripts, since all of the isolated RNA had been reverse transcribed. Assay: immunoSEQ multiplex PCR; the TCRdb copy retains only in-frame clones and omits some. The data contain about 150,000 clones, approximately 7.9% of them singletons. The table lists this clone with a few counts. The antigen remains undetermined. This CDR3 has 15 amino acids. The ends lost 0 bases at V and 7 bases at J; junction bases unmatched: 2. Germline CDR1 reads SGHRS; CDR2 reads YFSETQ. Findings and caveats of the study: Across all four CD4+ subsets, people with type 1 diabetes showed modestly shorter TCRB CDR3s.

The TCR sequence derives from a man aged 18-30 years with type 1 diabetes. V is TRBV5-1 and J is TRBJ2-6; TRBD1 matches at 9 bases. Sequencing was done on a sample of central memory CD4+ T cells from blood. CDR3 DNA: TGCGCCAGCAGCTTGGGGGACAGGGAAGCCAACGTCCTGACTTTC. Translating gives CASSLGDREANVLTF.